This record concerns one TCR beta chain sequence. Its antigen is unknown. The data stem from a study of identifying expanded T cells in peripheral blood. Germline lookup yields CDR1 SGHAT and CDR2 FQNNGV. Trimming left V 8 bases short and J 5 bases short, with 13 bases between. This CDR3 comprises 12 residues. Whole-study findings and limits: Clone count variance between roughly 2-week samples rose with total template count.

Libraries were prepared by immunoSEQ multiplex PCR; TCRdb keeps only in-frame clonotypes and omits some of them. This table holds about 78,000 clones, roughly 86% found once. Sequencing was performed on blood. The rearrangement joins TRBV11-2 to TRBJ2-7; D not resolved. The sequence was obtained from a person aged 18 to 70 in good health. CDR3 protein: CASRSIDHEQYF. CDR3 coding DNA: TGTGCCAGCCGTTCAATAGACCACGAGCAGTACTTC.